This T cell receptor beta chain stems from a study of OX40 agonist ivuxolimab in advanced cancers. The CDR3 contains 13 residues. V was trimmed by 5 bases and J by 1 base, leaving 11 bases between them. The germline CDR1 and CDR2 sequences are SQVTM and ANQGSEA. Only in-frame clones appear in the TCRdb table, and some are missing; sequencing was by immunoSEQ multiplex PCR. The sample lists 85,000 to 120,000 clones; approximately 90% were seen once. The TCR originated in an adult with an advanced solid tumor such as melanoma, head and neck, liver or kidney cancer. V usage is TRBV29-1 and J usage is TRBJ1-1; D gene unclear. Sequencing was performed on CD4+ or CD8+ T cells sorted from blood, taken in a trial of the OX40 agonist ivuxolimab. This CDR3 is CSVSYMPNTEAFF. The CDR3 region has the DNA TGCAGCGTTTCATACATGCCGAACACTGAAGCTTTCTTT.